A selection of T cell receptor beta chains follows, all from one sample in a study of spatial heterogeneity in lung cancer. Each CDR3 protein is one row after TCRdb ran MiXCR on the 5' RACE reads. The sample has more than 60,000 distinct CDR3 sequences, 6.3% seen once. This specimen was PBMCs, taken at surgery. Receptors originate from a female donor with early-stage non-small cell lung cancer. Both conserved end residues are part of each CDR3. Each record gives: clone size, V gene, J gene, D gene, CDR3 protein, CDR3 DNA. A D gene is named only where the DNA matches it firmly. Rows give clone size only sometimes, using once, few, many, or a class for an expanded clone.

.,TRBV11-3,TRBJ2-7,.,CASSLGGESSYEQYF,TGTGCCAGCAGCTTAGGGGGCGAGAGCTCCTACGAGCAGTACTTC
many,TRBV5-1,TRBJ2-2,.,CASSHGRGAAGELFF,TGCGCCAGCAGCCACGGCCGGGGGGCCGCCGGGGAGCTGTTTTTT
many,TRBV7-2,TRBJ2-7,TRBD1,CASSLVGQTPYEQYF,TGTGCCAGCAGCTTGGTGGGACAGACCCCCTACGAGCAGTACTTC
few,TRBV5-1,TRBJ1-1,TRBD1,CASSRAGTVNTEAFF,TGCGCCAGCTCCCGAGCCGGGACAGTGAACACTGAAGCTTTCTTT
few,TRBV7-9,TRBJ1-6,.,CASSLAWQGTYNSPLHF,TGTGCCAGCAGCTTAGCGTGGCAGGGAACCTATAATTCACCCCTCCACTTT
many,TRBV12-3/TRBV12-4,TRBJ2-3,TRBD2,CASSLGRELPRF,TGTGCCAGCAGTTTGGGGCGGGAGCTCCCCCGGTTT
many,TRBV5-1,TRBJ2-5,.,CASSLGQETQYF,TGCGCCAGCAGCCTGGGCCAAGAGACCCAGTACTTC
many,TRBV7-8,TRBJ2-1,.,CASSLSREQFF,TGTGCCAGCAGCTTATCTCGGGAGCAGTTCTTC
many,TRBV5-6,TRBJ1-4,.,CASSLVATNEKLFF,TGTGCCAGCAGCTTGGTTGCAACTAATGAAAAACTGTTTTTT
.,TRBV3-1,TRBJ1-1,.,CASSQTEETEAFF,TGTGCCAGCAGCCAGACTGAGGAGACTGAAGCTTTCTTT
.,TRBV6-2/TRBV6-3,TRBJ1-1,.,CASRGTEAFF,TGTGCCAGCAGGGGGACTGAAGCTTTCTTT
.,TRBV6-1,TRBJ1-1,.,CASSESAREAARVF,TGTGCCAGCAGTGAATCTGCGAGGGAAGCGGCCCGGGTCTTT
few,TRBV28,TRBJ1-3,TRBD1,CASSFSDRAQRGNTIYF,TGTGCCAGCAGTTTCTCGGACAGGGCACAGCGCGGAAACACCATATATTTT
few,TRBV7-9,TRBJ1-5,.,CASSLVEGRENQPQHF,TGTGCCAGCAGCTTAGTAGAGGGACGGGAGAATCAGCCCCAGCATTTT
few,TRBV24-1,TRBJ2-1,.,CATSARRFVNEQFF,TGTGCCACCAGTGCTCGCAGGTTCGTAAATGAGCAGTTCTTC
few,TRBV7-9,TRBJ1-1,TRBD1,CASSFQGVPEAFF,TGTGCCAGCAGTTTTCAGGGGGTCCCTGAAGCTTTCTTT
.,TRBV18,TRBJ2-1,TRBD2,CASSPAGGAYNEQFF,TGTGCCAGCTCACCCGCGGGGGGGGCCTACAATGAGCAGTTCTTC
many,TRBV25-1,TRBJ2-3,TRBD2,CASRKLASGTADTQYF,TGTGCCAGCCGAAAGCTGGCTAGCGGGACCGCAGATACGCAGTATTTT
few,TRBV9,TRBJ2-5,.,CASSLENGFQETQYF,TGTGCCAGCAGCTTAGAGAACGGATTCCAAGAGACCCAGTACTTC
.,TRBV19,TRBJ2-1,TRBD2,CASSPRGLAGGQTSSYNEQFF,TGTGCCAGTAGTCCAAGGGGACTAGCGGGAGGCCAGACAAGCTCCTACAATGAGCAGTTCTTC
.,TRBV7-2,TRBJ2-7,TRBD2,CASSLVPSGNYEQYF,TGTGCCAGCAGCTTAGTCCCTAGCGGAAACTACGAGCAGTACTTC
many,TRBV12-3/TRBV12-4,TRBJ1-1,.,CASSQDPYAFF,TGTGCCAGCAGCCAGGATCCTTACGCTTTCTTT
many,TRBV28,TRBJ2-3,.,CASSSPGQASKGTQYF,TGTGCCAGCAGTTCCCCAGGACAAGCGTCCAAGGGTACGCAGTATTTT
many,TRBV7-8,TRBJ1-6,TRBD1,CASSPQTGGSPLHF,TGTGCCAGCAGCCCACAGACAGGGGGATCACCCCTCCACTTT
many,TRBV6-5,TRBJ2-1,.,CASSPRGSSYNEQFF,TGTGCCAGCAGTCCCCGGGGGAGCTCCTACAATGAGCAGTTCTTC
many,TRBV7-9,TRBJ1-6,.,CASSLGVGNSPLHF,TGTGCCAGCAGCTTAGGGGTGGGGAATTCACCCCTCCACTTT
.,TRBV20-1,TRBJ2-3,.,CSARSDALDTQYF,TGCAGTGCTAGATCCGATGCGTTAGATACGCAGTATTTT